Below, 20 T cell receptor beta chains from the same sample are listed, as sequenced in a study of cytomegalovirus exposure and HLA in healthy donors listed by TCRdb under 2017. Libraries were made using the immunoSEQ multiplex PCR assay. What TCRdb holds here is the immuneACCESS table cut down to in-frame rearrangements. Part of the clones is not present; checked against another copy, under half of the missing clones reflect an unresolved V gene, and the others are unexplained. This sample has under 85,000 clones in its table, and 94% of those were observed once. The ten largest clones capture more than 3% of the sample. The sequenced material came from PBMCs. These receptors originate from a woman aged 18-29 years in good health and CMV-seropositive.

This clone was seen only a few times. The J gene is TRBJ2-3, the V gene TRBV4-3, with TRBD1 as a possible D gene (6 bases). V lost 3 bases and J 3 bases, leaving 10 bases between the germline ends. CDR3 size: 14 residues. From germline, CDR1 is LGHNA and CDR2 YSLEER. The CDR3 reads CASSQGARTDTQYF. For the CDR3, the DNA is TGCGCCAGCAGCCAGGGGGCGCGGACAGATACGCAGTATTTT.

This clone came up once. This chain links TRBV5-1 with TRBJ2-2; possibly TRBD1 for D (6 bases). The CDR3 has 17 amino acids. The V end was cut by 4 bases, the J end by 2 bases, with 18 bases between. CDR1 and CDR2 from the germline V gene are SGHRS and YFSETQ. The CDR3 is CASSQGTPLFNTGELFF. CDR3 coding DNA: TGCGCCAGCAGCCAAGGGACACCACTTTTTAACACCGGGGAGCTGTTTTTT.

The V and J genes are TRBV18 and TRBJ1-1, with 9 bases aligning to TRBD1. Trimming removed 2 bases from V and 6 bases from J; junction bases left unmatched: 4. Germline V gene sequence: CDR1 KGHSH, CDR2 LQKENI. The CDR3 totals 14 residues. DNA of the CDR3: TGTGCCAGCTCACCAGGGACAGGGACCCCTGAAGCTTTCTTT. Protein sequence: CASSPGTGTPEAFF.

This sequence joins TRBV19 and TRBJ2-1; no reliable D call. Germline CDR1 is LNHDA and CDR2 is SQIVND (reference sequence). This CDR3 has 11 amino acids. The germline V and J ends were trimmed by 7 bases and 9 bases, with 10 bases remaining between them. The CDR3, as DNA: TGTGCCAGTACAAAGTCGGGTGAGCAGTTCTTC. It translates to CASTKSGEQFF.

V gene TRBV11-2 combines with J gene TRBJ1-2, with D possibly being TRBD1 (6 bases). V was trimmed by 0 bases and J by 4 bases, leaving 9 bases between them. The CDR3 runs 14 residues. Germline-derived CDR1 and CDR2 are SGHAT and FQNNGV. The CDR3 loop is CASSLEGAGYGYTF. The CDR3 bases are TGTGCCAGCAGCTTAGAGGGGGCTGGCTATGGCTACACCTTC.

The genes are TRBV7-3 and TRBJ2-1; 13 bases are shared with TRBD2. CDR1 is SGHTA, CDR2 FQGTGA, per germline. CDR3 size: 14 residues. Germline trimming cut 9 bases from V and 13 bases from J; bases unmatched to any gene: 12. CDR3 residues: CASRPSGLAGPQFF. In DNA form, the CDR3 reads TGTGCCAGTCGGCCCTCGGGACTAGCGGGACCACAGTTCTTC.

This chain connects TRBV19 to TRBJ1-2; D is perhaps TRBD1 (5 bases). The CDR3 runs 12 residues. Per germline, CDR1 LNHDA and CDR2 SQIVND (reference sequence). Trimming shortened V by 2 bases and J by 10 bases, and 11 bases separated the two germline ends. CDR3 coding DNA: TGTGCCAGTAGTATATCAGGGCCGATCTACACCTTC. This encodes CASSISGPIYTF.

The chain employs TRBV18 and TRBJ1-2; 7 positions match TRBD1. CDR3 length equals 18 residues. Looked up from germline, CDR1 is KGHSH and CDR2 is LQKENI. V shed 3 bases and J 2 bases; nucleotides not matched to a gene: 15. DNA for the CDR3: TGTGCCAGCTCACCCCCCACTACAGGGGCGGCTAACAACTATGGCTACACCTTC. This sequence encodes CASSPPTTGAANNYGYTF. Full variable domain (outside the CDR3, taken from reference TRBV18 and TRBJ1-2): NAGVMQNPRHLVRRRGQEARLRCSPMKGHSHVYWYRQLPEEGLKFMVYLQKENIIDESGMPKERFSAEFPKEGPSILRIQQVVRGDSAAYFCASSPPTTGAANNYGYTFGSGTRLTVV.

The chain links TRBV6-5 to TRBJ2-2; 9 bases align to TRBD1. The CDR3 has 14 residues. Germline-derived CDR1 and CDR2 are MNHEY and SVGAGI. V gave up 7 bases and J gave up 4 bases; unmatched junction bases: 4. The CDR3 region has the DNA TGTGCCAGCAACCCGGACAGGGGCACCGGGGAGCTGTTTTTT. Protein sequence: CASNPDRGTGELFF.

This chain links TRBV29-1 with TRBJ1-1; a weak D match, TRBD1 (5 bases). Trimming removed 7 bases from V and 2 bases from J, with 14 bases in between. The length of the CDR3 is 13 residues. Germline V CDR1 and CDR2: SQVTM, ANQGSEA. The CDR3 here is CSAWLGGNTEAFF. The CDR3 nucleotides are TGCAGCGCCTGGCTGGGGGGAAACACTGAAGCTTTCTTT.

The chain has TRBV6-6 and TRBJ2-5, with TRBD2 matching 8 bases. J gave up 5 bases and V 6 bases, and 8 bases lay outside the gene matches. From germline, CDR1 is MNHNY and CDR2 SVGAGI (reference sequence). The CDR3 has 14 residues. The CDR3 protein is CASSLGLAFETQYF. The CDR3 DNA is TGTGCCAGCAGCCTCGGACTAGCTTTCGAGACCCAGTACTTC.

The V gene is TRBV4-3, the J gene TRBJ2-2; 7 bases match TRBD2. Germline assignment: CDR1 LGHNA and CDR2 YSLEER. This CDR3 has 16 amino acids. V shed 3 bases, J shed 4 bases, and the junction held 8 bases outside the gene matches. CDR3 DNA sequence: TGCGCCAGCAGCCACCTTACCGGGACTATCACCGGGGAGCTGTTTTTT. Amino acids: CASSHLTGTITGELFF.

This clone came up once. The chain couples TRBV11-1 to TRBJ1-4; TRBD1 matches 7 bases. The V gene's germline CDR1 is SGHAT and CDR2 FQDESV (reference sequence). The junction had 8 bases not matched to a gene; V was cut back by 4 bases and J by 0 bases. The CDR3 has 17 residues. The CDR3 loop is CASSSGQLQSTNEKLFF. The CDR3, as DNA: TGTGCCAGCAGCTCGGGACAGCTACAATCAACTAATGAAAAACTGTTTTTT.

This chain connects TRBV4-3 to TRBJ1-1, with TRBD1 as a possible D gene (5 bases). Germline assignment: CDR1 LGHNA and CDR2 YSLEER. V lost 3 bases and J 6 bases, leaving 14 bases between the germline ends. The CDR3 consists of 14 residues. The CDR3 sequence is CASSHGGNGAEAFF. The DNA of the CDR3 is TGCGCCAGCAGCCACGGGGGGAACGGCGCTGAAGCTTTCTTT.

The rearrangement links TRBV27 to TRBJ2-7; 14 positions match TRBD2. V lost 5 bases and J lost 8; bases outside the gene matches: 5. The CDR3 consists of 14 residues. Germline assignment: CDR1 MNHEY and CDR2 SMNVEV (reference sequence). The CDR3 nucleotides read TGTGCCAGCAGTCCCGGGACTAGCGGGAGCCAGCAGTACTTC. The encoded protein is CASSPGTSGSQQYF.

CDR3: CASSAGTGRVNYGYTF. In DNA form, the CDR3 reads TGTGCCAGCTCAGCCGGGACAGGGAGGGTGAACTATGGCTACACCTTC. V is TRBV18 and J is TRBJ1-2; 9 positions match TRBD1. This CDR3 is 16 amino acids long. V gave up 5 bases and J gave up 2 bases; unmatched junction bases: 9. The germline V gene encodes CDR1 KGHSH and CDR2 LQKENI.

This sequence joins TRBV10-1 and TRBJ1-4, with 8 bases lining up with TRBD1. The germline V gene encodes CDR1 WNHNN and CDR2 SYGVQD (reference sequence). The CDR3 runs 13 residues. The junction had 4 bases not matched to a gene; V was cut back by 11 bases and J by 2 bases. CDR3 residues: CADDRGTNEKLFF. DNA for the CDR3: TGCGCCGACGACAGGGGCACTAATGAAAAACTGTTTTTT.

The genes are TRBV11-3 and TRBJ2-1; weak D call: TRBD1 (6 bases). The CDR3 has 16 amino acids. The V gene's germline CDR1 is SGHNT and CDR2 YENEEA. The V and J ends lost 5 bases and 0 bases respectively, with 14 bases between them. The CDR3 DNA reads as TGTGCCAGCAGCCCACCCCAGGGGAGCTCCTACAATGAGCAGTTCTTC. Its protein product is CASSPPQGSSYNEQFF.

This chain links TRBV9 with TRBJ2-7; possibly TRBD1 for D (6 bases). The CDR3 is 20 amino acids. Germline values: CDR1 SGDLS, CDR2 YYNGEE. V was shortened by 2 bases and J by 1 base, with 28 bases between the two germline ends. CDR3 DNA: TGTGCCAGCAGCGTGACCCTCACAGGGCCTCCCTTCTCCCTTTCCTACGAGCAGTACTTC. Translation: CASSVTLTGPPFSLSYEQYF.

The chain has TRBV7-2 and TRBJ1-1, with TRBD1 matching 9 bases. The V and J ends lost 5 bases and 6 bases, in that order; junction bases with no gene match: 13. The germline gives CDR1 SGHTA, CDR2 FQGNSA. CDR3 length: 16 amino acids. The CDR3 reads CASSPGPGTGIAEAFF. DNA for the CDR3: TGTGCCAGCAGCCCAGGTCCCGGGACAGGGATCGCTGAAGCTTTCTTT.